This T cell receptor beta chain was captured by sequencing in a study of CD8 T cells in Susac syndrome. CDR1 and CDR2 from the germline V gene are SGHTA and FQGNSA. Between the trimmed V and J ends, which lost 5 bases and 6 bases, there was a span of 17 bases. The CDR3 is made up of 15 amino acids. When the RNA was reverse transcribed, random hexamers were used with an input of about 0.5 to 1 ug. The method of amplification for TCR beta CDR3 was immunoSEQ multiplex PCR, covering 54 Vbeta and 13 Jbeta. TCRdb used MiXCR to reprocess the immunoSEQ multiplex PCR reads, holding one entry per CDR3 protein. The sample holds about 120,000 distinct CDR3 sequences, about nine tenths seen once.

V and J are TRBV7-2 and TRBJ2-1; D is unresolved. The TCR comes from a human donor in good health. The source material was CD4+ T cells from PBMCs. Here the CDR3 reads CASSTTGHPGNEQFF. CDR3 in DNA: TGTGCCAGCAGCACAACCGGGCACCCGGGCAATGAGCAGTTCTTC.